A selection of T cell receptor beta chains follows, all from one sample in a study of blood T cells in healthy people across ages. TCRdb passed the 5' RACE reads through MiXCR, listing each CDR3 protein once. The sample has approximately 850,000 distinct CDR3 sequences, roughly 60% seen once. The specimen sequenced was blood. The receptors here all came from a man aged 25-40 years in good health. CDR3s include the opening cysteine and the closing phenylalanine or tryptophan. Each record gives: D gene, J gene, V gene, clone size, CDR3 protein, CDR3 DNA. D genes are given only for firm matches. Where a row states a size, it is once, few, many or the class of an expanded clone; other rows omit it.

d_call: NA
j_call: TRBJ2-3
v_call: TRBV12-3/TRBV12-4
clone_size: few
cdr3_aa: CASSFGASTDTQYF
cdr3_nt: TGTGCCAGCAGTTTCGGGGCTAGCACAGATACGCAGTATTTT

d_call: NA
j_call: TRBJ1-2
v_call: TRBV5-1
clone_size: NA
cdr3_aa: CASSLERQASYTF
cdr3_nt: TGCGCCAGCAGCTTGGAAAGGCAAGCGAGCTACACCTTC

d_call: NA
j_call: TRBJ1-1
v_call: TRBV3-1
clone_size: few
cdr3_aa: CASSQDGGNTEAFF
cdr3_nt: TGTGCCAGCAGCCAAGACGGGGGGAACACTGAAGCTTTCTTT

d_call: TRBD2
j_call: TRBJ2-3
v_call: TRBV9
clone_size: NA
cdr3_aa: CASSVAPGLVSSAQYF
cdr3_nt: TGTGCCAGCAGCGTAGCTCCGGGACTAGTGTCCTCGGCGCAGTATTTT

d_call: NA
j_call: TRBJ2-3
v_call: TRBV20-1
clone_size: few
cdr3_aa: CSARDPRTSTDTQYF
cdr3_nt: TGCAGTGCTAGAGATCCTAGAACTAGCACAGATACGCAGTATTTT

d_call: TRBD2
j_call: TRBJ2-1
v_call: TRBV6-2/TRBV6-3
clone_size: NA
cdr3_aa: CASKASGSGYEQFF
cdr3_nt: TGTGCCAGCAAGGCGAGCGGGAGTGGATATGAGCAGTTCTTC

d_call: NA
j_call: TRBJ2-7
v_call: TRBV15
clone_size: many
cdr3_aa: CATSRGQGSREQYF
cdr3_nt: TGTGCCACCAGCAGAGGACAAGGTTCTCGGGAGCAGTACTTC

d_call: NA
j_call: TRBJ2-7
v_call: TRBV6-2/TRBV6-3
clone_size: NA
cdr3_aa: CASSFFGGSYEQYF
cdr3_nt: TGTGCCAGCAGTTTCTTCGGGGGTTCCTACGAGCAGTACTTC

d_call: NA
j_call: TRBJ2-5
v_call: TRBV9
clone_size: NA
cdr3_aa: CASSVDYVGWETQYF
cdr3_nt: TGTGCCAGCAGCGTAGATTACGTGGGATGGGAGACCCAGTACTTC

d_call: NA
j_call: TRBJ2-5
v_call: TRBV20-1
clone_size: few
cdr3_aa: CSASSDSWETQYF
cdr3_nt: TGCAGTGCTAGTTCGGATAGCTGGGAGACCCAGTACTTC

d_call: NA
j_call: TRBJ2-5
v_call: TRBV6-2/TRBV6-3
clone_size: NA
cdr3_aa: CASSYLQETQYF
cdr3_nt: TGTGCCAGCAGTTACCTCCAAGAGACCCAGTACTTC

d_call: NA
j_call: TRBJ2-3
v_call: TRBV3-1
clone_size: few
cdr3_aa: CASSVTSYTDTQYF
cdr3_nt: TGTGCCAGCAGCGTTACAAGCTACACAGATACGCAGTATTTT

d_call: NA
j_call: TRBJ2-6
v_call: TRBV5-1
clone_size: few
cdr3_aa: CASSLDTYSGANVLTF
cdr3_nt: TGCGCCAGCAGCCTGGACACCTACTCTGGGGCCAACGTCCTGACTTTC

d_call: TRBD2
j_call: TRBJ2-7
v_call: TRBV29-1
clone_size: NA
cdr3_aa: CSAGLAGGEQYF
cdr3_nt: TGCAGCGCGGGACTAGCGGGGGGCGAGCAGTACTTC

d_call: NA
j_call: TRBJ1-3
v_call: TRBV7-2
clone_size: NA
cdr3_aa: CASSLGPGGLGNTIYF
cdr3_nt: TGTGCCAGCAGCTTAGGCCCCGGGGGGCTTGGAAACACCATATATTTT

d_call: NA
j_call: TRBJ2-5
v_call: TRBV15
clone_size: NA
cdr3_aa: CATSRNKGVPNQYF
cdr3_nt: TGTGCCACCAGCAGAAACAAGGGGGTTCCTAACCAGTACTTC

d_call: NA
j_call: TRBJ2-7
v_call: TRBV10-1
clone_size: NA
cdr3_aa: CASSDVTPYEQYF
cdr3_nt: TGCGCCAGCAGTGATGTGACCCCCTACGAGCAGTACTTC

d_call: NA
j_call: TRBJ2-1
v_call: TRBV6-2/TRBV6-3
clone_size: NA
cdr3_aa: CASSRLARRENEQFF
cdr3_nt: TGTGCCAGCAGCCGACTTGCCCGGAGGGAAAATGAGCAGTTCTTC

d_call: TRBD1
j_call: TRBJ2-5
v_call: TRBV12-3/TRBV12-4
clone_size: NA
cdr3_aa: CASSKGQGVETQYF
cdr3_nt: TGTGCCAGCAGCAAGGGACAGGGGGTAGAGACCCAGTACTTC

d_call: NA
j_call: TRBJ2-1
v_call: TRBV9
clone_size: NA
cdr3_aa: CASSVGGGHQETQFF
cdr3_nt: TGTGCCAGCAGCGTAGGGGGGGGGCACCAAGAGACCCAGTTCTTC

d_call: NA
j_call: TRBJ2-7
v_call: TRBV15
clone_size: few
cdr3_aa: CATSRGAPADEQYF
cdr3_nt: TGTGCCACCAGCAGAGGAGCCCCGGCTGACGAGCAGTACTTC

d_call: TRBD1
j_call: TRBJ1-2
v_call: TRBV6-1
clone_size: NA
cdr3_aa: CASSEGQGLFGYTF
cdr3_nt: TGTGCCAGCAGTGAAGGACAGGGTCTTTTTGGCTACACCTTC

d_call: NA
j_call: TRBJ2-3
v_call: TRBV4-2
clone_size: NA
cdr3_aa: CASSQGRLTDTQYF
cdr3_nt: TGTGCCAGCAGCCAAGGACGGCTCACAGATACGCAGTATTTT

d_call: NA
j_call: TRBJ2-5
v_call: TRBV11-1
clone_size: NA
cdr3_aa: CASSSPRDLWETQYF
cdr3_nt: TGTGCCAGCAGCTCCCCGAGGGATTTGTGGGAGACCCAGTACTTC

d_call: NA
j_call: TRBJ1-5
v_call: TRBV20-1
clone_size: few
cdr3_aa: CSAAGGQGQPQHF
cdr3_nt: TGCAGTGCTGCGGGGGGGCAGGGACAGCCCCAGCATTTT

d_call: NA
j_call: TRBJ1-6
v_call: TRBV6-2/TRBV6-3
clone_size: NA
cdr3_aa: CASSSIDRDNSPLHF
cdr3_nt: TGTGCCAGCAGTTCCATCGACAGAGATAATTCACCCCTCCACTTT

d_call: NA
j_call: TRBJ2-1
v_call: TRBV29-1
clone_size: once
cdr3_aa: CSDNRDSYNEQFF
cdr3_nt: TGCAGCGACAACAGGGACTCCTACAATGAGCAGTTCTTC

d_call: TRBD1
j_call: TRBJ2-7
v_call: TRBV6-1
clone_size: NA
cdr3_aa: CASSEGDRGEQYF
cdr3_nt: TGTGCCAGCAGTGAAGGGGACAGGGGCGAGCAGTACTTC

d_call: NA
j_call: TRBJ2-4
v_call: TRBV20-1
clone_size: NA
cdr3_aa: CSARAETGVSTQYF
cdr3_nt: TGCAGTGCTAGAGCCGAGACAGGCGTGAGTACCCAGTACTTC

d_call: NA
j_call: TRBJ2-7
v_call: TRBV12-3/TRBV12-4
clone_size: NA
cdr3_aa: CASSLNGALRYEQYF
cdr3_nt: TGTGCCAGCAGTTTAAACGGGGCCTTAAGGTACGAGCAGTACTTC

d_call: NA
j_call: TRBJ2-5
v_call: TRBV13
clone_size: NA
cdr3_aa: CASSRRERETQYF
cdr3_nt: TGTGCCAGCAGCCGTAGAGAGAGGGAGACCCAGTACTTC

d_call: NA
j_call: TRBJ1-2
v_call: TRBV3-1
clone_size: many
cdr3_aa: CASSQQGYGYTF
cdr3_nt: TGTGCCAGCAGCCAACAGGGGTATGGCTACACCTTC

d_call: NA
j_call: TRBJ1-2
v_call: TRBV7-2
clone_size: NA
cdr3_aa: CASSLYMNYGYTF
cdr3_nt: TGTGCCAGCAGCTTATACATGAACTATGGCTACACCTTC

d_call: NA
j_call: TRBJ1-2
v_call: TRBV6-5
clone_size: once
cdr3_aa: CASGGQRFGYTF
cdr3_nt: TGTGCCAGCGGGGGTCAGAGGTTTGGCTACACCTTC

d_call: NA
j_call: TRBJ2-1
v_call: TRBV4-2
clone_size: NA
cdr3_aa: CASSQQTVRGPIEQFF
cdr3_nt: TGTGCCAGCAGCCAACAAACAGTCCGCGGACCTATCGAGCAGTTCTTC

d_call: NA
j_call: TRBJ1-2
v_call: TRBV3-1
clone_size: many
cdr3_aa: CASSQGRGYTF
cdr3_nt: TGTGCCAGCAGCCAGGGAAGAGGCTACACCTTC

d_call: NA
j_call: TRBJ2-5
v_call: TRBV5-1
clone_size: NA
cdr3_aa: CASTATHQETQYF
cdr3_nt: TGCGCCAGCACAGCTACTCACCAAGAGACCCAGTACTTC